This T cell receptor (beta chain) was sequenced during a study of blood T cells in healthy people across ages. Combining a sample-barcoded 5' primer with a J-beta primer mix, a second PCR ran for about 6 to 11 cycles. From the 5' RACE reads, TCRdb called clonotypes with MiXCR, one entry per CDR3 protein. The sample has 700,000 or so distinct CDR3 sequences, about 20% seen once. This CDR3 comprises 16 residues. Germline V lookup: CDR1 SGHRS, CDR2 YFSETQ. The ends were cut back, 4 bases at V and 6 bases at J, with 19 bases in the middle. The clonotype originates from a man between 65 and 79 years old in good health. The V gene is TRBV5-1, the J gene TRBJ2-2; possibly TRBD1 or TRBD2 for D (5 bases each). Sequences were obtained from blood. Here the CDR3 DNA reads TGCGCCAGCAGCCCGGACCGGGGCTCGGGACCCGGGGAGCTGTTTTTT. This encodes CASSPDRGSGPGELFF.